This T cell receptor beta chain was recorded in a study of PD-1 blockade in classical Hodgkin lymphoma. Study overall: Every 2 weeks, patients had 3 mg/kg nivolumab intravenously. General study points: According to reports, newly diagnosed patients had lower baseline TCR diversity than healthy donors, and relapsed/refractory patients had lower baseline TCR diversity still. Some patients began nivolumab under 1 year after ASCT. These patients were excluded from later analyses. Patients newly diagnosed and complete responders had comparable baseline diversity.

To note about this clone: Antigen: not known.

Brentuximab vedotin exposure varied, and every patient relapsed after autologous stem cell transplantation. This CDR3 spans 12 amino acids. The germline gives CDR1 SGDLS, CDR2 YYNGEE. V was pared by 3 bases and J by 2 bases, with 2 bases between. Clones were read by immunoSEQ multiplex PCR, and TCRdb kept only the in-frame ones, dropping some. The table lists about 97,000 clones, 65% to 85% of them singletons, with 9% to 15% in the top ten. The source is a human donor with classical Hodgkin lymphoma. The gene calls are TRBV9 and TRBJ2-2; D not certain. The sequencing used peripheral blood mononuclear cells (PBMCs), collected at baseline. The CDR3 reads CASSANTGELFF. The CDR3 DNA sequence: TGTGCCAGCAGCGCCAACACCGGGGAGCTGTTTTTT.